This section outlines one TCR beta chain sequence together with its context. Its antigen is not known. The data were obtained in a study of cytomegalovirus exposure and HLA in healthy donors. Notes on the study in general: There were a few CMV-associated chains whose specificity for CMV antigens was confirmed in vitro. Associated with cytomegalovirus, according to the listing, were 150 to 200 TCR beta chains.

Clones were read by immunoSEQ multiplex PCR, and TCRdb kept only the in-frame ones, dropping some. The sample holds 150,000 or so clones; approximately 92% are singletons and the top ten take more than 1%. The germline V and J ends were trimmed by 7 bases and 0 bases, with 27 bases remaining between them. The CDR3 sequence is 20 residues long. CDR1 is SNHLY, CDR2 FYNNEI, per germline. The chain uses TRBV2 and TRBJ1-4; D is undetermined. Sequences were obtained from PBMCs. This TCR came from a young woman in good health and CMV-seronegative. CDR3 sequence: CASTTFTDRYEMATNEKLFF. The CDR3 nucleotides are TGTGCCAGCACGACATTCACAGACCGCTACGAAATGGCAACTAATGAAAAACTGTTTTTT.